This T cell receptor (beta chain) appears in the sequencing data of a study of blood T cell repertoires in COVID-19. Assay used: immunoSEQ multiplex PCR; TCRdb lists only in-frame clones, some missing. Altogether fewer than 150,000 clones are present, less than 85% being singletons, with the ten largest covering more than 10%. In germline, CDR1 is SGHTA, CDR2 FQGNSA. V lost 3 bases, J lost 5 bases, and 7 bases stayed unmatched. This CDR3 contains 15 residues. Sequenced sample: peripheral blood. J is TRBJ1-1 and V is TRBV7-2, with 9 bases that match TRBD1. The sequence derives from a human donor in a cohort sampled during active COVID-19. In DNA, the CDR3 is TGTGCCAGCAGCTTCTTCTTAGGACAGGGGACTGAAGCTTTCTTT. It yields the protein CASSFFLGQGTEAFF.